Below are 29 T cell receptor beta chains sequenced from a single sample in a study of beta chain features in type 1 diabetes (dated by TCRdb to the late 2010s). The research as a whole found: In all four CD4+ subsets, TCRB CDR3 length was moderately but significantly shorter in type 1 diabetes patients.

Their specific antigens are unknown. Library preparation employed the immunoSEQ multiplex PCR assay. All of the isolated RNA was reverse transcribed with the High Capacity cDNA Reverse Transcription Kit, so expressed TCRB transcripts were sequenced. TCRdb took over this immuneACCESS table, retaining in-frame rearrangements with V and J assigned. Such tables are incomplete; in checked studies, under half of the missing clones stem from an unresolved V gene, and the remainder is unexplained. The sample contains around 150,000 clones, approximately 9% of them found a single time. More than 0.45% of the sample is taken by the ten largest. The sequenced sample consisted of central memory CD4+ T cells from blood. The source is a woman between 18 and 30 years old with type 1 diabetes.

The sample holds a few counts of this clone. CDR3 sequence (DNA): TGCGCCAGCAGCTTGGTGGGAGCTGAGGCAGATACGCAGTATTTT. The encoded protein is CASSLVGAEADTQYF. This sequence joins TRBV5-1 and TRBJ2-3, with a tentative D call TRBD2 (5 bases). This CDR3 spans 15 amino acids. Germline V gene lookup returns CDR1 SGHRS and CDR2 YFSETQ. V shed 0 bases and J shed 4 bases, with 12 bases lying between them.

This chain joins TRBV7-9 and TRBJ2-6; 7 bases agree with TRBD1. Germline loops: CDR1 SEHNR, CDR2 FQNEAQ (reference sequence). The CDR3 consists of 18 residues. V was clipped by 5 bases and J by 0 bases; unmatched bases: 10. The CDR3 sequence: CASSNPGTALSGANVLTF. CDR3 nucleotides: TGTGCCAGCAGCAACCCCGGGACAGCCCTCTCTGGGGCCAACGTCCTGACTTTC.

This CDR3 is CASRPGQGANYEQYF. In DNA form, the CDR3 reads TGTGCCAGCAGGCCGGGACAGGGGGCAAACTACGAGCAGTACTTC. The chain joins TRBV6-1 to TRBJ2-7; 12 bases are a match to TRBD1. This CDR3 comprises 15 residues. Germline trimming cut 6 bases from V and 3 bases from J; bases unmatched to any gene: 6. The V gene's germline CDR1 is MNHNS and CDR2 SASEGT.

The CDR3: CASSPAVATNEKLFF. Written as DNA, the CDR3 is TGTGCCAGCAGCCCAGCGGTAGCAACTAATGAAAAACTGTTTTTT. This chain links TRBV14 with TRBJ1-4, with unresolved D. V shed 4 bases and J shed 0 bases, with 9 bases lying between them. Germline CDR1 and CDR2: SGHDN and FVKESK. CDR3 size: 15 residues.

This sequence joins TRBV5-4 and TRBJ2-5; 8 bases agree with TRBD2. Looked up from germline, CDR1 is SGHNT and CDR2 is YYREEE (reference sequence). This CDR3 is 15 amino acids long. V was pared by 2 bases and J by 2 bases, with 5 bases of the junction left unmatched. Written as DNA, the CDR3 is TGTGCCAGCAGCTTACGGGGGGGCCTTCAAGAGACCCAGTACTTC. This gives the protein CASSLRGGLQETQYF.

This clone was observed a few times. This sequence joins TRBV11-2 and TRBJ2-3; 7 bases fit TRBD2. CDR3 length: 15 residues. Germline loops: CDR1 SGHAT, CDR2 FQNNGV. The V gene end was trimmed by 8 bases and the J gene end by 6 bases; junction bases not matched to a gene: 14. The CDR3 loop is CASPASGHPLDTQYF. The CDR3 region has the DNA TGTGCCAGCCCCGCTAGCGGACACCCTCTGGATACGCAGTATTTT.

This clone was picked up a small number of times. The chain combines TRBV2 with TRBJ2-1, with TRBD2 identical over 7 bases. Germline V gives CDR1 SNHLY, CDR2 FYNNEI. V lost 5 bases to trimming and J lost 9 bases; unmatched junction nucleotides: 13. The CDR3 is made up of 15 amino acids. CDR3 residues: CASSPLLAGAGEQFF. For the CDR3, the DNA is TGTGCCAGCAGTCCGCTACTGGCGGGAGCCGGTGAGCAGTTCTTC.

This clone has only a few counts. CDR3 amino acids: CASSLWGDSGNTIYF. Here the CDR3 DNA reads TGCGCCAGCAGCTTGTGGGGAGACTCTGGAAACACCATATATTTT. V gene TRBV5-1 combines with J gene TRBJ1-3; D gene unclear. The CDR3 runs to 15 residues. V shed 1 base and J shed 0 bases, with 8 bases lying between them. The V gene's germline CDR1 is SGHRS and CDR2 YFSETQ.

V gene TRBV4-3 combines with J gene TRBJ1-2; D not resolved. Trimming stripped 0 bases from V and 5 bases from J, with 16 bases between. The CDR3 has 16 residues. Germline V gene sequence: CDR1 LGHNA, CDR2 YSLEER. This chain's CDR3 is CASSQELPGARYGYTF. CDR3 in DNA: TGCGCCAGCAGCCAAGAGCTGCCAGGTGCAAGGTATGGCTACACCTTC.

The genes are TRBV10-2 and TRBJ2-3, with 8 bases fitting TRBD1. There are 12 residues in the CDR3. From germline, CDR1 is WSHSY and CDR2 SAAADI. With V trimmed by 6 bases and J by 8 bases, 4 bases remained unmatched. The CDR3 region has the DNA TGCGCCAGCAGGACAGGGGACGGTACGCAGTATTTT. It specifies CASRTGDGTQYF.

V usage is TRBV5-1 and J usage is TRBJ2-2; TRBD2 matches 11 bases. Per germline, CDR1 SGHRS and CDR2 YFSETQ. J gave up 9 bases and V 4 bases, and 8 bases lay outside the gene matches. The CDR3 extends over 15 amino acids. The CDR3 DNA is TGCGCCAGCAGCACTAGCGGGGGCGCGAGCCGGGAGCTGTTTTTT. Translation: CASSTSGGASRELFF.

CDR3 in DNA: TGTGCCAGCAGTTACGCCAGGACTGGAAACACCATATATTTT. This codes for CASSYARTGNTIYF. The chain employs TRBV6-6 and TRBJ1-3; D not resolved. The germline V and J ends were trimmed by 2 bases and 2 bases, with 7 bases remaining between them. This CDR3 is built from 14 residues. Germline lookup yields CDR1 MNHNY and CDR2 SVGAGI (reference sequence).

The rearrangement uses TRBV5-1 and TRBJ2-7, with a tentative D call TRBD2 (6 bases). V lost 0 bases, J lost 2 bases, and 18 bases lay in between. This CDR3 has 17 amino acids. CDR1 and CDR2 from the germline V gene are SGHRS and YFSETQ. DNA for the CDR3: TGCGCCAGCAGCTTGGCGACGTCCGGACTATCCCCCTACGAGCAGTACTTC. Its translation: CASSLATSGLSPYEQYF.

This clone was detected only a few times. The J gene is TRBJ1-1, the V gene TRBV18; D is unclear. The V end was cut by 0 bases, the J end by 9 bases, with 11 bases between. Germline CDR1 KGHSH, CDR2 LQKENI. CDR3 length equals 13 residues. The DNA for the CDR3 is TGTGCCAGCTCACCACCTCTTCGGGAAAAAGCTTTCTTT. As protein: CASSPPLREKAFF. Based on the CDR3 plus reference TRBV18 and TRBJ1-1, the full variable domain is NAGVMQNPRHLVRRRGQEARLRCSPMKGHSHVYWYRQLPEEGLKFMVYLQKENIIDESGMPKERFSAEFPKEGPSILRIQQVVRGDSAAYFCASSPPLREKAFFGQGTRLTVV.

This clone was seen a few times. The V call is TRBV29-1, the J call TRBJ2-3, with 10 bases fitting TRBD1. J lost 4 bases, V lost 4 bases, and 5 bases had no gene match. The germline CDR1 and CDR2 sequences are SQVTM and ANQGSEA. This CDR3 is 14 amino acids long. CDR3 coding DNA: TGCAGCGTTGGGACAGGGGGGAACGCAGATACGCAGTATTTT. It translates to CSVGTGGNADTQYF.

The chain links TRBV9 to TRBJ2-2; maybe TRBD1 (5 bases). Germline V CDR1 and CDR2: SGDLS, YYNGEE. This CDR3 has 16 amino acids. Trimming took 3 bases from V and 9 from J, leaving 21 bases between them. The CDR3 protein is CASSETPGSMPRELFF. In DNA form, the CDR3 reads TGTGCCAGCAGCGAAACTCCAGGGTCGATGCCCCGGGAGCTGTTTTTT.

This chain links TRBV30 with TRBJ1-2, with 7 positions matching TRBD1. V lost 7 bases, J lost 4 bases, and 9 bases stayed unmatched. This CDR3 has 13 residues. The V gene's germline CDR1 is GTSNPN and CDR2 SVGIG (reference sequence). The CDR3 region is CASQTDRFYGYTF. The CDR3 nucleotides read TGTGCCTCGCAAACGGACAGGTTCTATGGCTACACCTTC.

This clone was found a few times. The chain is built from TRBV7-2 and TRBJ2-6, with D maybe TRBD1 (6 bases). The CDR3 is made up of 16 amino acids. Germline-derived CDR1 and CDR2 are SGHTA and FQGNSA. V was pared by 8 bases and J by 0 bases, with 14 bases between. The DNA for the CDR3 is TGTGCCAGCCAACGAACAGGGTACTCTGGGGCCAACGTCCTGACTTTC. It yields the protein CASQRTGYSGANVLTF.

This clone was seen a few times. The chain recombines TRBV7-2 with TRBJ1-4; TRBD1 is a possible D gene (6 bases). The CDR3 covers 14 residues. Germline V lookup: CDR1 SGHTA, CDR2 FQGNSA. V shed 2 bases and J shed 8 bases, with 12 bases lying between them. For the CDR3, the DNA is TGTGCCAGCAGCTTACCTGGGACATACGAAAAACTGTTTTTT. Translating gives CASSLPGTYEKLFF.

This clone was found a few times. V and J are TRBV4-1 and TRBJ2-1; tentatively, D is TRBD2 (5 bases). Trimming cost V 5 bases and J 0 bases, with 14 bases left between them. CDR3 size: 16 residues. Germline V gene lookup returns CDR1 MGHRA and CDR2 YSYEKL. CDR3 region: CASSERTGSSYNEQFF. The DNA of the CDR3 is TGCGCCAGCAGCGAAAGAACGGGAAGCTCCTACAATGAGCAGTTCTTC.

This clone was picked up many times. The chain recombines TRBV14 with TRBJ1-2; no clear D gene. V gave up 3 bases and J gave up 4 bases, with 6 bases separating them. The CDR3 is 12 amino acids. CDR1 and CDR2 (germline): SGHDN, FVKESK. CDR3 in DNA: TGTGCCAGCAGCCAGAACTTCTATGGCTACACCTTC. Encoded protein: CASSQNFYGYTF. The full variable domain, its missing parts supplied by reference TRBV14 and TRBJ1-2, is EAGVTQFPSHSVIEKGQTVTLRCDPISGHDNLYWYRRVMGKEIKFLLHFVKESKQDESGMPNNRFLAERTGGTYSTLKVQPAELEDSGVYFCASSQNFYGYTFGSGTRLTVV.

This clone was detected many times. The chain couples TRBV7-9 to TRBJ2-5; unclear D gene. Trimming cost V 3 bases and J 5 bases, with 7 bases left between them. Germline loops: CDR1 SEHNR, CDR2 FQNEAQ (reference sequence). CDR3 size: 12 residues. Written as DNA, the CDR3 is TGTGCCAGCAGCTTTGCGTGGGAGACCCAGTACTTC. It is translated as CASSFAWETQYF.

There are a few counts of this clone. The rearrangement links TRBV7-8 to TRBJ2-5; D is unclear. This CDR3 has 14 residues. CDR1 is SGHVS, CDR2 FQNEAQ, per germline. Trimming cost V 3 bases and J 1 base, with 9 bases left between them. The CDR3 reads CASSLGTVQETQYF. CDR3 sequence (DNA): TGTGCCAGCAGCTTGGGTACAGTCCAAGAGACCCAGTACTTC.

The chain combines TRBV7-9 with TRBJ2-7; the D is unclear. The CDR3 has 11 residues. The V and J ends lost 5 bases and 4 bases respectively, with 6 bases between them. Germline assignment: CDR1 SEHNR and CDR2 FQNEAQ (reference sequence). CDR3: CASSRTYEQYF. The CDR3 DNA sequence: TGTGCCAGCAGCCGAACTTACGAGCAGTACTTC. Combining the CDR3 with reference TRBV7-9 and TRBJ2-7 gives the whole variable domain DTGVSQNPRHKITKRGQNVTFRCDPISEHNRLYWYRQTLGQGPEFLTYFQNEAQLEKSRLLSDRFSAERPKGSFSTLEIQRTEQGDSAMYLCASSRTYEQYFGPGTRLTVT.

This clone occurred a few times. For the CDR3, the DNA is TGTGCCAGCAGCCAAAACAGTTACGAGCAGTACTTC. This gives the protein CASSQNSYEQYF. This chain uses TRBV6-5 with TRBJ2-5, with D hard to call. The end of the DNA aligns better with TRBJ2-7, so the J call may be wrong. Per the germline V gene, CDR1 is MNHEY and CDR2 is SVGAGI. The length of the CDR3 is 12 residues.

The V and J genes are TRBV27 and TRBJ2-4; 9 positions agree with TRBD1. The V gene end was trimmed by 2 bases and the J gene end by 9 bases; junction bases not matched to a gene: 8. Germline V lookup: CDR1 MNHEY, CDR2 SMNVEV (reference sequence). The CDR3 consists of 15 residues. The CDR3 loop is CASSLSGTGQGIQYF. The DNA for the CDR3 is TGTGCCAGCAGTTTAAGCGGGACAGGGCAGGGCATTCAGTACTTC.

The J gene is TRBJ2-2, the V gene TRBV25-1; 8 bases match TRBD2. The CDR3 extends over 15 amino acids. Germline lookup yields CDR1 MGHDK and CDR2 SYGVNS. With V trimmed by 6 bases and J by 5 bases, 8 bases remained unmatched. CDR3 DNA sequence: TGTGCCAGCAGGGGGGATAGCGGGGATACCGGGGAGCTGTTTTTT. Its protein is CASRGDSGDTGELFF.

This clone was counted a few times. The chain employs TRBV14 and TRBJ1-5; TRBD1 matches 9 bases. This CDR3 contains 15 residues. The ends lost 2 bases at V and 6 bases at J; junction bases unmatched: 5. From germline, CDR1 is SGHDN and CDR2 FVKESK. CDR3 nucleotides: TGTGCCAGCAGCCAAACGACAGGGGGAGGTCAGCCCCAGCATTTT. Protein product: CASSQTTGGGQPQHF.

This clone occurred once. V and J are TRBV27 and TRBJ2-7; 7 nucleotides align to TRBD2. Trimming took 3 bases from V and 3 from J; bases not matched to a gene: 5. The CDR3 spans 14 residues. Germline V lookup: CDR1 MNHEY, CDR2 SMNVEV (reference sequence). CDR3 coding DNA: TGTGCCAGCAGTTTGAGGGCTAGCGGCTACGAGCAGTACTTC. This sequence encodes CASSLRASGYEQYF.